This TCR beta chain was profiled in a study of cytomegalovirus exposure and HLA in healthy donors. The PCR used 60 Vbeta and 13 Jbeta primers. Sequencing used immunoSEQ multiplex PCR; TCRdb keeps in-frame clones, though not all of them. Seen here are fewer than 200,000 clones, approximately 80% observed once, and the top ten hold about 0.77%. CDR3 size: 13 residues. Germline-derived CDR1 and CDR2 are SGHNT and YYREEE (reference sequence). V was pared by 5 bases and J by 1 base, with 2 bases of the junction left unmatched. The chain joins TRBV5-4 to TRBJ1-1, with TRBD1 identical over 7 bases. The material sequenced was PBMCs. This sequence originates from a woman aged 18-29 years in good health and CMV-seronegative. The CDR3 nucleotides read TGTGCCAGCAGGGGACAGAGGAACACTGAAGCTTTCTTT. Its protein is CASRGQRNTEAFF.